The text below deals with one TCR beta chain. TCRdb recomputed calls from the PCR reads with MiXCR, one row per CDR3 protein. The sample holds about 510,000 distinct CDR3 sequences, under 30% seen once. V lost 5 bases to trimming and J lost 6 bases, with 17 bases between them. From germline, CDR1 is SGHAT and CDR2 FQNNGV. The CDR3 has 14 residues. This sample was included in a study of molecular identifiers for immune sequencing clone quantification. Every naive CD8 library was made from between about 18,000 and 1,100,000 sorted cells with 10%, 30% or 50% RNA. The clonotype comes from a human donor in good health. Some libraries in this study had Jurkat cell RNA spiked in. This chain joins TRBV11-2 and TRBJ2-7; D may match TRBD1 or TRBD2 (6 bases each). The material sequenced was naive CD8+ T cells from blood, with Jurkat cell RNA spiked in. Subset specified: FACS-sorted CD8+CD4-CCR7+CD45RA+ naive T cells. CDR3 protein: CASSPKGGMGEQYF. Here the CDR3 DNA reads TGTGCCAGCAGCCCGAAGGGGGGAATGGGCGAGCAGTACTTC.